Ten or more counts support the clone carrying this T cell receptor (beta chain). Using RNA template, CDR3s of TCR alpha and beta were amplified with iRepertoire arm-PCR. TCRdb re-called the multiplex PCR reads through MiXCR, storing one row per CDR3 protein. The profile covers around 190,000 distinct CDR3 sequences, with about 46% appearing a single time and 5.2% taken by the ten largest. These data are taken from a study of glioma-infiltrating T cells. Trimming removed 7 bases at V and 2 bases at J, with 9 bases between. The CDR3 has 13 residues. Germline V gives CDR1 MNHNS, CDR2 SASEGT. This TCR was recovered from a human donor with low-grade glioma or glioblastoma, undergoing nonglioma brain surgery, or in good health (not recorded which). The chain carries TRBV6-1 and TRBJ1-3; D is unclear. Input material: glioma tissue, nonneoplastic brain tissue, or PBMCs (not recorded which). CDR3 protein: CASTMTTGNTIYF. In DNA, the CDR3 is TGTGCCAGCACTATGACGACTGGAAACACCATATATTTT.